This TCR beta chain emerged from a study of cytomegalovirus exposure and HLA in healthy donors. This PCR relied on a set of 60 Vbeta primers and 13 Jbeta primers. Profiled with immunoSEQ multiplex PCR; TCRdb holds only in-frame clones, not every one. The sample has 100,000 to 150,000 clones, about three quarters seen once; the top ten hold around 1.3%. The junction had 8 bases not matched to a gene; V was cut back by 9 bases and J by 8 bases. Germline CDR1 and CDR2: LNHDA and SQIVND (reference sequence). The CDR3 loop spans 13 amino acids. General observations from the study: As was reported, the HLA-A and HLA-B alleles of most subjects were accurately predicted from TCR beta sequences. Cytomegalovirus status, reportedly, was diagnosed with high specificity and sensitivity by the classifier. Several V segments, TRBV6-2 and TRBV6-3 among them, could not be told apart and were dropped.

This clone appeared once. Its specificity is unknown. Sequenced input: PBMCs. This sequence joins TRBV19 and TRBJ1-2, with TRBD1 matching over 11 bases. The source is a female donor in good health and CMV-seronegative. The CDR3, as DNA: TGTGCCAGCACGGACAGGGGGCGTGGGGGCTACACCTTC. Its translation is CASTDRGRGGYTF. Filled out from reference TRBV19 and TRBJ1-2, the complete variable domain reads DGGITQSPKYLFRKEGQNVTLSCEQNLNHDAMYWYRQDPGQGLRLIYYSQIVNDFQKGDIAEGYSVSREKKESFPLTVTSAQKNPTAFYLCASTDRGRGGYTFGSGTRLTVV.